Listed below are T cell receptor beta chains from one sample, sequenced in a study of T cells in Graves' hyperthyroidism and ophthalmopathy. One entry per CDR3 protein, called by TCRdb with MiXCR from the multiplex PCR reads. Of about 370,000 distinct CDR3 sequences in the sample, over 12% are singletons; the top ten hold about 21%. Sequencing was performed on blood. These receptors all stem from a woman aged 55-70 years with Graves' ophthalmopathy. CDR3s include the opening cysteine and the closing phenylalanine or tryptophan. The D gene is left open where the match is weak. Size values are once, few and many counts, or a class for expanded clones, and some rows have none.

J gene: TRBJ2-7
V gene: TRBV6-1
clone size: few
D gene: TRBD1
CDR3 DNA: TGTGCCAGCAGTGTTGACAGGGCGGGCGAGCAGTACTTC
CDR3 protein: CASSVDRAGEQYF

J gene: TRBJ1-5
V gene: TRBV27
clone size: many
D gene: .
CDR3 DNA: TGTGCCAGCAGTTTATCGTGGGTTGGTCAGCCCCAGCATTTT
CDR3 protein: CASSLSWVGQPQHF

J gene: TRBJ2-3
V gene: TRBV12-3/TRBV12-4
clone size: many
D gene: TRBD1
CDR3 DNA: TGTGCCAGCAGTTTAGTATCGGGACAGGGTGGAGATACGCAGTATTTT
CDR3 protein: CASSLVSGQGGDTQYF

J gene: TRBJ1-2
V gene: TRBV28
clone size: .
D gene: .
CDR3 DNA: TGTGCCAGCTTAGGGGGAGACAACTATGGCTACACCTTC
CDR3 protein: CASLGGDNYGYTF

J gene: TRBJ1-4
V gene: TRBV3-1
clone size: many
D gene: .
CDR3 DNA: TGTGCCAGCAGTCCTGGGGGGGGAGGTGAAAAACTGTTTTTT
CDR3 protein: CASSPGGGGEKLFF

J gene: TRBJ2-7
V gene: TRBV12-3/TRBV12-4
clone size: .
D gene: .
CDR3 DNA: TGTGCCAGCAGTTATGGCTACAAGCAGTACTTC
CDR3 protein: CASSYGYKQYF

J gene: TRBJ2-4
V gene: TRBV28
clone size: many
D gene: .
CDR3 DNA: TGTGCCAGCAGTTTCGGGACAATAAAAATACTAGCCAAAAACATTCAGTACTTC
CDR3 protein: CASSFGTIKILAKNIQYF

J gene: TRBJ2-7
V gene: TRBV7-2
clone size: few
D gene: .
CDR3 DNA: TGTGCCAGCAGCTTAGCTATAGGGGAGGTCCCCTACTACGAGCAGTACTTC
CDR3 protein: CASSLAIGEVPYYEQYF

J gene: TRBJ2-2
V gene: TRBV12-3/TRBV12-4
clone size: .
D gene: TRBD2
CDR3 DNA: TGTGCCAGCAGTCCCCGGGAGGGATTCACCGGGGAGCTGTTTTTT
CDR3 protein: CASSPREGFTGELFF

J gene: TRBJ1-2
V gene: TRBV6-1
clone size: .
D gene: TRBD1
CDR3 DNA: TGTGCCAGCAGCCACAGGGGTCCTTGGTATGGCTACACCTTC
CDR3 protein: CASSHRGPWYGYTF

J gene: TRBJ2-1
V gene: TRBV24-1
clone size: .
D gene: .
CDR3 DNA: TGTGCCACCAGTGATCCTATAGGGGGGGCCTCGATCTACAATGAGCAGTTCTTC
CDR3 protein: CATSDPIGGASIYNEQFF

J gene: TRBJ2-1
V gene: TRBV7-3
clone size: many
D gene: TRBD2
CDR3 DNA: TGTGCCAGCAGCTTAATAGGAGGGACTAGCGGGAGGGCGACCTACAATGAGCAGTTCTTC
CDR3 protein: CASSLIGGTSGRATYNEQFF

J gene: TRBJ2-1
V gene: TRBV9
clone size: .
D gene: .
CDR3 DNA: TGTGCCAGCAGCGTAATGGAGGGGTTCTACAATGAGCAGTTCTTC
CDR3 protein: CASSVMEGFYNEQFF

J gene: TRBJ2-3
V gene: TRBV27
clone size: few
D gene: TRBD1
CDR3 DNA: TGTGCCAGCAGTTTCCGGGACAGGGTCACAGATACGCAGTATTTT
CDR3 protein: CASSFRDRVTDTQYF

J gene: TRBJ2-2
V gene: TRBV12-3/TRBV12-4
clone size: many
D gene: TRBD1
CDR3 DNA: TGTGCCAGCAGTCCCCTCCGGGACAGCTTTAACACCGGGGAGCTGTTTTTT
CDR3 protein: CASSPLRDSFNTGELFF

J gene: TRBJ1-4
V gene: TRBV27
clone size: .
D gene: TRBD1
CDR3 DNA: TGTGCCAGCAGGGGGACAGGGACGGAAAAACTGTTTTTT
CDR3 protein: CASRGTGTEKLFF

J gene: TRBJ2-1
V gene: TRBV7-2
clone size: many
D gene: TRBD1
CDR3 DNA: TGTGCCAGCAGCTTAGGGGGACAGCCTGAGCAGTTCTTC
CDR3 protein: CASSLGGQPEQFF

J gene: TRBJ2-7
V gene: TRBV29-1
clone size: many
D gene: .
CDR3 DNA: TGCAGCGTTGGTCAGGGGTTGTCTTACGAGCAGTACTTC
CDR3 protein: CSVGQGLSYEQYF

J gene: TRBJ2-3
V gene: TRBV6-1
clone size: .
D gene: .
CDR3 DNA: TGTGCCAGCAGTCGGGAAGGTACGCAGTATTTT
CDR3 protein: CASSREGTQYF

J gene: TRBJ2-7
V gene: TRBV2
clone size: .
D gene: .
CDR3 DNA: TGTGCCAGTACCTTTGAGCTACAGGTGGATGAGCAGTACTTC
CDR3 protein: CASTFELQVDEQYF

J gene: TRBJ2-7
V gene: TRBV7-2
clone size: few
D gene: .
CDR3 DNA: TGTGCCAGCAGCTTAGAGGCTGATACCTACGAGCAGTACTTC
CDR3 protein: CASSLEADTYEQYF

J gene: TRBJ2-1
V gene: TRBV7-9
clone size: few
D gene: TRBD2
CDR3 DNA: TGTGCCAGCAGCTTAGATTTCTGGACTAGCGGCCTAAAGGGGGTATACAATGAGCAGTTCTTC
CDR3 protein: CASSLDFWTSGLKGVYNEQFF

J gene: TRBJ1-6
V gene: TRBV28
clone size: .
D gene: .
CDR3 DNA: TGTGCCAGCAGTTTAATCTCTTCACCCCTCCACTTT
CDR3 protein: CASSLISSPLHF